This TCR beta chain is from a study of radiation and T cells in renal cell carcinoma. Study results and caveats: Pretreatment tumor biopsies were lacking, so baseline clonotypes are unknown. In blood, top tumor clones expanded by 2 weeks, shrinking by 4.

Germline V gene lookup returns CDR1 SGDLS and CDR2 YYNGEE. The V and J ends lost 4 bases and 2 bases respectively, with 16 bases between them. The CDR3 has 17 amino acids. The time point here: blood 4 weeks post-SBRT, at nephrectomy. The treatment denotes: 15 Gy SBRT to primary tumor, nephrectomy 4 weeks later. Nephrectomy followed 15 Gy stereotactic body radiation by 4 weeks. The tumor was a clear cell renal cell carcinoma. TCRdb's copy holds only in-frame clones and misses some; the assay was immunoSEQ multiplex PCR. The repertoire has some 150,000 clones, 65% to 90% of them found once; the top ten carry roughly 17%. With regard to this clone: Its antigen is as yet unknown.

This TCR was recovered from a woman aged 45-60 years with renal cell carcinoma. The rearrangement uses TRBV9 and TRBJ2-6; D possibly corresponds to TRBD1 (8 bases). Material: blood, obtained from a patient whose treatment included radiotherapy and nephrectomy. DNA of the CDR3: TGTGCCAGCAGCTCACGGACAGGGAGGGCTGGGGCCAACGTCCTGACTTTC. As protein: CASSSRTGRAGANVLTF.